This T cell receptor beta chain is from a study of blood T cell repertoires in COVID-19. Study in general: T cells, B-cell-depleted T cells, or PBMCs supplied cDNA or gDNA.

TCRdb keeps only in-frame clones here, not all; method: immunoSEQ multiplex PCR. The sample consists of some 340,000 clones, 90% of them appearing once. The ends were cut back, 6 bases at V and 5 bases at J, with 14 bases in the middle. CDR3 size: 13 residues. The V and J genes are TRBV12-3 or TRBV12-4 and TRBJ2-7; possible D gene TRBD1, 6 bases. The receptor was derived from a woman aged 25 to 39 who had been exposed to COVID-19. Sequenced: PBMCs or T cells enriched from blood (not recorded which). CDR3 sequence (DNA): TGTGCCAGCAGAGCGCAGGGGATCCACGAGCAGTACTTC. It specifies CASRAQGIHEQYF.